Listed below are T cell receptor beta chains from one sample, sequenced in a study of cytomegalovirus exposure and HLA in healthy donors. The data were produced by immunoSEQ multiplex PCR, yet TCRdb's version contains in-frame clones alone and is incomplete. This listing includes more than 130,000 clones. The specimen was PBMCs. The receptors were sampled from a man aged 35-49 years in good health and CMV-seronegative. Both conserved end residues are trimmed from each CDR3.

V	CDR3
TRBV7-8	ASSTDRYRNQPQH
TRBV6-5	ASSYRGLANTGELF
TRBV4-1	ASSQDRRTSSYNEQF
TRBV7-9	ASSLVYFSGQRLPEAF
TRBV29-1	SVSYGVQETQY
TRBV5-4	ASSLADRAVGYGYT
TRBV19	ASSTAGGAGTEAF
TRBV5-4	ASSSRDRGNTEAF
TRBV9	ASSVGQSNYGYT
TRBV2	ASNRGSSNYGYT
TRBV28	ASFSGQSYGYT
TRBV5-1	ASSLGSGNEQY
TRBV6-5	ASRTSVGSSEQF
TRBV7-2	ASSFSGFNEKLF
TRBV5-1	ASSPGQTYEQY
TRBV19	ASSIFRGTGGYEQY
TRBV4-3	ASSQSGQGNSPLH
TRBV5-4	ASSSPGSSGGGSGELF
TRBV9	ASSVGRERDRLEVTDTQY
TRBV6-1	ATESSGANVLT
TRBV4-2	ASSQVGTTARSTDTQY
TRBV7-9	ASSLGTDRLANEKLF
TRBV4-1	ASTPQEVNSGNTIY
TRBV6-5	ASRSQGQSNQPQH
TRBV7-3	ASSLTRDTGELF
TRBV11-2	ASSFRDTGELF
TRBV25-1	ASSLLAGGPLYEQY
TRBV6-6	ASSYSGLTEAF
TRBV9	ASSVYGTGDSYGYT
TRBV7-2	ASSLTGGAGNTIY
TRBV5-8	ASGRGQETQY
TRBV11-2	ASSLRLTSRIAYNEQF
TRBV7-9	ASSLGDRGLGETQY
TRBV19	ASSDSSGNTIY
TRBV7-2	ASSLSADQPQH
TRBV13	ASSAQGGAEQY
TRBV5-5	ASSWGGGRETQY
TRBV18	ASSLTFGDYEQY
TRBV18	ASSPDRKPPGDTQY
TRBV27	ASKMGVGDTQY
TRBV19	ASSFGGAGEQY
TRBV7-3	ASSLTGGVTDTQY
TRBV15	ATSRDRAGGYEQY
TRBV6-5	ASSYSGGNQPQH
TRBV13	ASSRRQGPGNTIY
TRBV18	ASSPAPGKETQY
TRBV6-1	ASSWTGSNTEAF
TRBV6-6	ASRKGAEEKLF
TRBV6-5	ASSSRGINYGYT
TRBV18	ASSPGTVTGELF